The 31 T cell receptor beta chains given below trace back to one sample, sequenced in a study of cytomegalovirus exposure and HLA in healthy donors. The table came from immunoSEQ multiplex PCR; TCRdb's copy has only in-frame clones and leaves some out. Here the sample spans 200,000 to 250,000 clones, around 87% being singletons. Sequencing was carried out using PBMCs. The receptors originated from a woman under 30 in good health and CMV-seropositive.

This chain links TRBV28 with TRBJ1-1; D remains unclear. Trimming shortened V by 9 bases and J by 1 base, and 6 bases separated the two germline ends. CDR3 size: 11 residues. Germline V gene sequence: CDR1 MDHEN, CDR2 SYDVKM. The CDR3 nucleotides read TGTGCCAGTCGCGAGAACACTGAAGCTTTCTTT. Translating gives CASRENTEAFF.

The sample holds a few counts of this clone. Here the CDR3 reads CASSFFFRRADAPSYNEQFF. DNA of the CDR3: TGTGCCAGCAGCTTTTTCTTTCGACGAGCGGATGCCCCCTCCTACAATGAGCAGTTCTTC. The chain uses TRBV7-8 and TRBJ2-1, with D possibly matching TRBD2 (5 bases). CDR3 length: 20 residues. Trimming stripped 3 bases from V and 0 bases from J, with 24 bases between. Germline CDR1 SGHVS, CDR2 FQNEAQ.

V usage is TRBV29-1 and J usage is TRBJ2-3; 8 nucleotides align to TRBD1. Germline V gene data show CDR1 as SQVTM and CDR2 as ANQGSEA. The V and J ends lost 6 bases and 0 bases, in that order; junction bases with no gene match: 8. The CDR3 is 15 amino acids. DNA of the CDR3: TGCAGCGTACCGGGACAGGTCTCTAGCACAGATACGCAGTATTTT. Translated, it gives CSVPGQVSSTDTQYF.

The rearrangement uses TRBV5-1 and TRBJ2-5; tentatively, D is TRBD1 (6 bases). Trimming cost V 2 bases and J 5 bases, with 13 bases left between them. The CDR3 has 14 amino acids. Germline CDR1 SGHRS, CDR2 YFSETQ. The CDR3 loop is CASSLLGGTETQYF. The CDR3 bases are TGCGCCAGCAGCTTATTAGGGGGAACGGAGACCCAGTACTTC.

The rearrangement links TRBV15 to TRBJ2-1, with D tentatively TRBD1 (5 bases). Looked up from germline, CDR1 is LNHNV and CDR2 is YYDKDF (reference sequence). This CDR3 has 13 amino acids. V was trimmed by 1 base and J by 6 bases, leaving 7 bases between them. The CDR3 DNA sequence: TGTGCCACCAGCAGAGTTGGGGCCAATGAGCAGTTCTTC. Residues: CATSRVGANEQFF.

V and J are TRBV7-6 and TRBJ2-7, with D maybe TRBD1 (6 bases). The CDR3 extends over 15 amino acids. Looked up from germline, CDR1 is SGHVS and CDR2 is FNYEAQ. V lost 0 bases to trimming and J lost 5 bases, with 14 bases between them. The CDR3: CASSLATGQGNEQYF. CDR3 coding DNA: TGTGCCAGCAGCTTAGCTACAGGGCAAGGTAACGAGCAGTACTTC.

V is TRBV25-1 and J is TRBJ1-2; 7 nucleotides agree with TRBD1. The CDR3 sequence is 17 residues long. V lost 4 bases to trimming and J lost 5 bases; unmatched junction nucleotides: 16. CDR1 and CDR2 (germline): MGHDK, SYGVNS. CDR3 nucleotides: TGTGCCAGCAGTGGTGACAGGGCAGGGCGCATGAGTTATGGCTACACCTTC. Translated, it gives CASSGDRAGRMSYGYTF.

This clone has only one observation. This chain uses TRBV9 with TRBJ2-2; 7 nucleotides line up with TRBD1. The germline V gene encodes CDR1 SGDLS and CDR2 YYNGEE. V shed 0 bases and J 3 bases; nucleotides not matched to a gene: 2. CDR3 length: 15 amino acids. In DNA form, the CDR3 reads TGTGCCAGCAGCGTAGCACAGGGGTACACCGGGGAGCTGTTTTTT. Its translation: CASSVAQGYTGELFF.

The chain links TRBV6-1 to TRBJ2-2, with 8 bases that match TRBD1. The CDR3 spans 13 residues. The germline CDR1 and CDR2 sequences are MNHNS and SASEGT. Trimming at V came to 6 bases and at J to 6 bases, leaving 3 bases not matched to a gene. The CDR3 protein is CASSLQGAGELFF. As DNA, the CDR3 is TGTGCCAGCAGCCTACAGGGGGCCGGGGAGCTGTTTTTT.

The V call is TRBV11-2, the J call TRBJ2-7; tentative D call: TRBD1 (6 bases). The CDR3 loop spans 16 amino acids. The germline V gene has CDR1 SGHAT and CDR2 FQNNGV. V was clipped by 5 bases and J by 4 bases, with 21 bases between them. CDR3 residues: CASSPTPGQGWYEQYF. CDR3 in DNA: TGTGCCAGCAGCCCTACTCCGGGGCAGGGGTGGTACGAGCAGTACTTC.

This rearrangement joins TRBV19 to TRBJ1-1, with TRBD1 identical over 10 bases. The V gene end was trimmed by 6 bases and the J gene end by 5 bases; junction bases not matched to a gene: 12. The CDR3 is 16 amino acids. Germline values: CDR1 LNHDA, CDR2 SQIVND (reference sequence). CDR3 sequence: CASRAGQGLFGTEAFF. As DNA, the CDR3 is TGTGCCAGTAGGGCGGGACAGGGGCTCTTCGGTACTGAAGCTTTCTTT.

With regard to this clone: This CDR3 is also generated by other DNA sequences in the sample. The CDR3 reads CASSVGQGYGYTF. The CDR3 DNA follows: TGTGCCAGCAGTGTGGGACAGGGCTATGGCTACACCTTC. The gene calls are TRBV28 and TRBJ1-2, with TRBD1 matching 9 bases. The CDR3 spans 13 residues. Germline CDR1 MDHEN, CDR2 SYDVKM. J gave up 4 bases and V 5 bases, and 2 bases lay outside the gene matches.

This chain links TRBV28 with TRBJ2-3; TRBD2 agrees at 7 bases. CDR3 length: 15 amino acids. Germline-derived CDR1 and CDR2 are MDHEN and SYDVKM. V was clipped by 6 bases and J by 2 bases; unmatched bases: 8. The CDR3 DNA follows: TGTGCCAGCAGCAGGGAGGGCCGGGTCACAGATACGCAGTATTTT. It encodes CASSREGRVTDTQYF.

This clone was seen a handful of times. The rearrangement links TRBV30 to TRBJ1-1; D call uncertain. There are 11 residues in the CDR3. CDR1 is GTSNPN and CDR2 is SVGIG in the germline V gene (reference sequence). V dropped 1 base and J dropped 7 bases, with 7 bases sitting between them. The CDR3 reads CAWSGYIEAFF. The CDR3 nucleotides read TGTGCCTGGAGTGGTTACATTGAAGCTTTCTTT.

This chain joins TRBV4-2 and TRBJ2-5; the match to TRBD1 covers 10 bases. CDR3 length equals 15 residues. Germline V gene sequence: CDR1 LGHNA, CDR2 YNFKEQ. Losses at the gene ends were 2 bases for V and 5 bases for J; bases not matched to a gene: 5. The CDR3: CASSQSTGGAETQYF. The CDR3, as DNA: TGTGCCAGCAGCCAATCGACAGGGGGCGCGGAGACCCAGTACTTC.

DNA for the CDR3: TGTGCCAGCAATTCGAGACAGGGTCGGGGAAAACTGTTTTTT. Protein sequence: CASNSRQGRGKLFF. This chain uses TRBV6-5 with TRBJ1-4; 7 bases are shared with TRBD1. CDR3 length equals 14 residues. Germline trimming cut 7 bases from V and 10 bases from J; bases unmatched to any gene: 12. In germline, CDR1 is MNHEY, CDR2 SVGAGI.

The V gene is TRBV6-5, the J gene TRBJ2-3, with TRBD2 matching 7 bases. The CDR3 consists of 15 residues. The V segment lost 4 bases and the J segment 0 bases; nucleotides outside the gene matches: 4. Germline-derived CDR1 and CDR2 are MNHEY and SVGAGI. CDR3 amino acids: CASSSLAESTDTQYF. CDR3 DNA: TGTGCCAGCAGTTCCCTAGCGGAGAGCACAGATACGCAGTATTTT.

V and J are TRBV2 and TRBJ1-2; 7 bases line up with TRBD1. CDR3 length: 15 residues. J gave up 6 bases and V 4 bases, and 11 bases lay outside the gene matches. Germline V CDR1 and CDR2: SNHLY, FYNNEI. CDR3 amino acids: CASSGAGGISDGYTF. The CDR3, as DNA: TGTGCCAGCAGTGGGGCAGGGGGAATATCGGATGGCTACACCTTC. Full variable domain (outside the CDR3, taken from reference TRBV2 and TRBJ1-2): EPEVTQTPSHQVTQMGQEVILRCVPISNHLYFYWYRQILGQKVEFLVSFYNNEISEKSEIFDDQFSVERPDGSNFTLKIRSTKLEDSAMYFCASSGAGGISDGYTFGSGTRLTVV.

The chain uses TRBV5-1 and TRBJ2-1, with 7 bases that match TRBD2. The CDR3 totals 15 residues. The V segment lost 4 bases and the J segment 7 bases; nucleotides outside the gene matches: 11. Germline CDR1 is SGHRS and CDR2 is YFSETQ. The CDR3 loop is CASSPSSGTGNEQFF. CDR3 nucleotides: TGCGCCAGCAGCCCCTCGAGCGGGACTGGGAATGAGCAGTTCTTC.

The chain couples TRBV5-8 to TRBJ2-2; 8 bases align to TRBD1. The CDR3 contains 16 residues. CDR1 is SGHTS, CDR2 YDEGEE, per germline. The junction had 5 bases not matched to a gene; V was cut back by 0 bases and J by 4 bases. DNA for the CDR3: TGTGCCAGCAGCTTGGGACAGGGGTCGATCACCGGGGAGCTGTTTTTT. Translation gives CASSLGQGSITGELFF.

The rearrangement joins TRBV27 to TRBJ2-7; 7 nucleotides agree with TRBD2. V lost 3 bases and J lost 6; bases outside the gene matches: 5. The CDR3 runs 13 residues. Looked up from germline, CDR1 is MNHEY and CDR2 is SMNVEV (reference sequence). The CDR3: CASSFGLAAEQYF. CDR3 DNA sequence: TGTGCCAGCAGTTTCGGCCTAGCGGCCGAGCAGTACTTC.

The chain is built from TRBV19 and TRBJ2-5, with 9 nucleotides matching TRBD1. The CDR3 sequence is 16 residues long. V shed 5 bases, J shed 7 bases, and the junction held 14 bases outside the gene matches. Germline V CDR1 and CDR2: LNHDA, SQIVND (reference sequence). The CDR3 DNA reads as TGTGCCAGTAGTCCCCGAAAGGGACAGGGACTTGGGACCCAGTACTTC. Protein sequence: CASSPRKGQGLGTQYF.

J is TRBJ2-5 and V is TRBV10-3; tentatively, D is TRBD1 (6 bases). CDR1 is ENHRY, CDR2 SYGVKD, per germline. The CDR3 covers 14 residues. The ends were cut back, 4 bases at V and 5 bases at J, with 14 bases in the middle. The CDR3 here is CAISGGRGWETQYF. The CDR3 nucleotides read TGTGCCATCAGTGGGGGCAGGGGCTGGGAGACCCAGTACTTC.

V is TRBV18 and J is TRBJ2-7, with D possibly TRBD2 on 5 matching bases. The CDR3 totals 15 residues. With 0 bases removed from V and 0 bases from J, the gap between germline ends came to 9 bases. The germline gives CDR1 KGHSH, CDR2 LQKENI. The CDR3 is CASSPPRGFSYEQYF. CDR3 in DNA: TGTGCCAGCTCACCACCTCGGGGTTTCTCCTACGAGCAGTACTTC.

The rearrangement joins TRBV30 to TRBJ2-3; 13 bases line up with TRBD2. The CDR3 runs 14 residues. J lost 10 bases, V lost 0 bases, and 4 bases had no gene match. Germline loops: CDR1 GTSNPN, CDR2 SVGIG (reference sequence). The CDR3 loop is CAWSVWTSGRSQYF. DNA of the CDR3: TGTGCCTGGAGTGTATGGACTAGCGGGAGATCGCAGTATTTT.

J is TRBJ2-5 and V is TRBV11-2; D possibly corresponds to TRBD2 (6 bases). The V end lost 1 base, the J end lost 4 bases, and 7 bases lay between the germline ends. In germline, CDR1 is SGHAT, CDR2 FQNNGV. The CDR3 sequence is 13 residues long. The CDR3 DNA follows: TGTGCCAGCAGCTTAGGGAGGGGAGAGACCCAGTACTTC. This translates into CASSLGRGETQYF.

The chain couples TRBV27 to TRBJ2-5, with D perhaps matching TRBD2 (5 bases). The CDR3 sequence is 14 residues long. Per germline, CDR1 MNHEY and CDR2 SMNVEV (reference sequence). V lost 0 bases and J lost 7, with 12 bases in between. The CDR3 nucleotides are TGTGCCAGCAGTTTATCATCCTACCGGGGGACCCAGTACTTC. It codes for CASSLSSYRGTQYF.

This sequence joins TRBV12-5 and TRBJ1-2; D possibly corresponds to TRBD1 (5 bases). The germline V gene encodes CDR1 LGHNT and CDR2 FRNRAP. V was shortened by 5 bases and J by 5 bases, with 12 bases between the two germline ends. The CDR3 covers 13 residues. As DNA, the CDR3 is TGTGCTAGTGGTAGCGGGACGGTATATGGCTACACCTTC. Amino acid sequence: CASGSGTVYGYTF.

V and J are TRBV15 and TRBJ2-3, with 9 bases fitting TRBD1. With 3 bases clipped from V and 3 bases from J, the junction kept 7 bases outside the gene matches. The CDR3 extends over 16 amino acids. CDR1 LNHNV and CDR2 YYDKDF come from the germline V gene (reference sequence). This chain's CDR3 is CATSSPGTGITDTQYF. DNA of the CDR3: TGTGCCACCAGCAGCCCCGGGACAGGGATAACAGATACGCAGTATTTT.

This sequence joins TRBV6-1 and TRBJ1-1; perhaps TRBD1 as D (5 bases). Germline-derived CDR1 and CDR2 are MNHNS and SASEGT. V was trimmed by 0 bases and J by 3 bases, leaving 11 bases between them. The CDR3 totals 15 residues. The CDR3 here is CASSEAAGRDTEAFF. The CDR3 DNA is TGTGCCAGCAGTGAAGCGGCGGGGCGGGACACTGAAGCTTTCTTT.

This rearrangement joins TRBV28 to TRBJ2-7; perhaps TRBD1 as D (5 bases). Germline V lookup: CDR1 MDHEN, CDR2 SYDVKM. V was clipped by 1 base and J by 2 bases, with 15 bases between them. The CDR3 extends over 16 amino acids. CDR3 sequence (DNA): TGTGCCAGCAGTTTATTGGCAGGGCCCTCCCCCTACGAGCAGTACTTC. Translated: CASSLLAGPSPYEQYF.